Listed below are T cell receptor beta chains from one sample, sequenced in a study of cytomegalovirus exposure and HLA in healthy donors. The protocol was immunoSEQ multiplex PCR, while the TCRdb copy is restricted to in-frame clones and leaves out a portion. The sample comprises over 200,000 clones, approximately 70% of which are singletons, and 2.6% rests with the top ten. Sample: PBMCs. Receptor source: a man in his forties in good health and CMV-seropositive. The CDR3 runs from the conserved cysteine through the conserved F or W. The D gene is left open where the match is weak. The size of a clone is reported for some rows only, either as once, few or many, or as a class for expanded clones.

d_gene	v_gene	j_gene	abundance	CDR3nt	CDR3aa
TRBD1	TRBV5-4	TRBJ2-3	.	TGTGCCAGCAGCCCGGACAGGAGGGATACGCAGTATTTT	CASSPDRRDTQYF
.	TRBV6-1	TRBJ2-7	.	TGTGCCAGCAGTGAAGCCGGGACAGCGGGTTACGAGCAGTACTTC	CASSEAGTAGYEQYF
.	TRBV19	TRBJ1-4	.	TGTGCCAGTAGTCCATCCAGGAGGTCTAATGAAAAACTGTTTTTT	CASSPSRRSNEKLFF
.	TRBV15	TRBJ1-5	.	TGTGCCACCAGCAGAGATCTGCAGGGTTCGGATCAGCCCCAGCATTTT	CATSRDLQGSDQPQHF
TRBD1	TRBV11-3	TRBJ2-5	.	TGTGCCAGCAGCCTCCGGGACAGGGGAGGGGAGACCCAGTACTTC	CASSLRDRGGETQYF
TRBD1	TRBV6-6	TRBJ2-2	once	TGTGCCAGCAGTTTTTACAGGGGGGACACCGGGGAGCTGTTTTTT	CASSFYRGDTGELFF
.	TRBV10-3	TRBJ2-2	.	TGTGCCATCAACGAGCAGGGTAACACCGGGGAGCTGTTTTTT	CAINEQGNTGELFF
.	TRBV7-6	TRBJ1-6	.	TGTGCCAGCAGCTTAGAGGTTAGGGACACCGGTAATTCACCCCTCCACTTT	CASSLEVRDTGNSPLHF
TRBD2	TRBV27	TRBJ2-1	.	TGTGCCAGCGGGACTAGCGGGGGGCGGCATGAGCAGTTCTTC	CASGTSGGRHEQFF
TRBD1	TRBV19	TRBJ1-2	few	TGTGCCAGTAGTATTGACAGGGACAGCGGCTACACCTTC	CASSIDRDSGYTF
.	TRBV10-3	TRBJ1-1	few	TGTGCCCACCTCAAGGGGCCCGACGCTGAAGCTTTCTTT	CAHLKGPDAEAFF
TRBD2	TRBV12-5	TRBJ2-1	.	TGTGCTAGTGGGAGGACTAGCGGGGGCCCCTACAATGAGCAGTTCTTC	CASGRTSGGPYNEQFF
.	TRBV5-1	TRBJ2-7	.	TGCGCCAGCAGCGAGCTGGAGGGTCCGTTCTACGAGCAGTACTTC	CASSELEGPFYEQYF
.	TRBV6-5	TRBJ1-5	few	TGTGCCAGCAGGGGGGGTAGCATTAGCAATCAGCCCCAGCATTTT	CASRGGSISNQPQHF
TRBD1	TRBV5-6	TRBJ2-3	.	TGTGCCAGTAGCTTGCCGGGGACAGGGAAAACTACAGATACGCAGTATTTT	CASSLPGTGKTTDTQYF
TRBD1	TRBV29-1	TRBJ1-2	.	TGCAGCGCTGACGGGGACAGTTACCTTCTTGGCCTGGGCTACACCTTC	CSADGDSYLLGLGYTF
.	TRBV6-1	TRBJ1-6	few	TGTGCCAGCAGAAAAGAGCAGGCAGGCACATCACCCCTCCACTTT	CASRKEQAGTSPLHF
.	TRBV28	TRBJ2-7	once	TGTGCCAGCAGTTCCACCAGCTACGAGCAGTACTTC	CASSSTSYEQYF
.	TRBV7-9	TRBJ1-2	.	TGTGCCAGCAGCTTAAGCTTCTATGGCTACACCTTC	CASSLSFYGYTF
.	TRBV4-1	TRBJ1-1	.	TGCGCCAGCAGCCAAGATCCCACAGGGCGTGAAGCTTTCTTT	CASSQDPTGREAFF
.	TRBV18	TRBJ1-3	.	TGTGCCAGCTCACCGCAAACGGACAGCCCATTCTCTGGAAACACCATATATTTT	CASSPQTDSPFSGNTIYF
.	TRBV5-1	TRBJ2-1	.	TGCGCCAGCAGCTTGGAGTCAGGGCAGCGAACCTCCTACAATGAGCAGTTCTTC	CASSLESGQRTSYNEQFF
.	TRBV5-1	TRBJ2-6	.	TGCGCCAGCAGCCCACAGGGATCTCGCTCTGGGGCCAACGTCCTGACTTTC	CASSPQGSRSGANVLTF
.	TRBV6-5	TRBJ1-3	.	TGTGCCAGCAGTTACCGGGAGGGTTTGGACACCATATATTTT	CASSYREGLDTIYF
.	TRBV4-1	TRBJ1-2	.	TGCGCCAGCAGCCAGGAACCAGGGGTGGCGCAAGGCTATGGCTACACCTTC	CASSQEPGVAQGYGYTF
.	TRBV7-8	TRBJ2-5	.	TGTGCCAGCAGCTTCCTCCGGGGGATCCTCCAAGAGACCCAGTACTTC	CASSFLRGILQETQYF
TRBD1	TRBV11-2	TRBJ1-6	.	TGTGCCAGCAGCCTTGGACAGGGAAGATCCTATAATTCACCCCTCCACTTT	CASSLGQGRSYNSPLHF
.	TRBV6-1	TRBJ1-1	few	TGTGCCAGCAGTGAAAGTCGCGTGCAGAACACTGAAGCTTTCTTT	CASSESRVQNTEAFF
TRBD1	TRBV6-5	TRBJ1-2	.	TGTGCCAGCAGATTGGGACAGAACTATGGCTACACCTTC	CASRLGQNYGYTF
.	TRBV27	TRBJ2-5	.	TGTGCCAGCAAAACAGGGTTAGAGACCCAGTACTTC	CASKTGLETQYF
TRBD1	TRBV2	TRBJ2-5	.	TGTGCCAGCAGTGAAGCGCTCGCAGGGGGTCGAGAGACCCAGTACTTC	CASSEALAGGRETQYF
.	TRBV6-5	TRBJ1-2	.	TGTGCCAGCAGTTGGCACCTCAACTATGGCTACACCTTC	CASSWHLNYGYTF
TRBD1	TRBV27	TRBJ1-4	.	TGTGCCAGCAGTCTAAGAACAGGGGCGAATAATGAAAAACTGTTTTTT	CASSLRTGANNEKLFF
.	TRBV5-6	TRBJ2-1	once	TGTGCCAGCAGGACAGGGAGGAATGAGCAGTTCTTC	CASRTGRNEQFF
.	TRBV15	TRBJ1-6	.	TGTGCCACCAGCAGAGATTCGAGGGAAGGTTCACCCCTCCACTTT	CATSRDSREGSPLHF
TRBD2	TRBV4-2	TRBJ2-5	.	TGTGCCAGCAGCCACGAAACTAGCGGGGGGGCTTTGCAGGAGGCCCAGTACTTC	CASSHETSGGALQEAQYF
TRBD1	TRBV5-4	TRBJ1-2	.	TGTGCCAGCAGCCGGGACAGGACTTACTATGGCTACACCTTC	CASSRDRTYYGYTF
.	TRBV20-1	TRBJ2-3	once	TGCAGTGCTACTTTAACAGATACGCAGTATTTT	CSATLTDTQYF
TRBD1	TRBV4-2	TRBJ2-5	.	TGTGCCAGCAGCCAATCGGATTTCGGGACAGGGATAAAGACCCAGTACTTC	CASSQSDFGTGIKTQYF
TRBD1	TRBV27	TRBJ2-7	few	TGTGCCAGCAGCCGGGACAGGGGCTACGAGCAGTACTTC	CASSRDRGYEQYF
TRBD2	TRBV11-2	TRBJ2-2	.	TGTGCCAGCAGCTTACTAGCGGGGACGAACACCGGGGAGCTGTTTTTT	CASSLLAGTNTGELFF
TRBD1	TRBV18	TRBJ2-7	.	TGTGCCAGCTCACTGGGGACAGGGCCCTACGAGCAGTACTTC	CASSLGTGPYEQYF
TRBD1	TRBV4-1	TRBJ1-5	.	TGCGCCAGCAGCCAGCCGAGCCGGACAGGTCGTAATCAGCCCCAGCATTTT	CASSQPSRTGRNQPQHF
.	TRBV4-1	TRBJ2-7	.	TGCGCCAGCAGCCAAGAAACCGCCTACGAGCAGTACTTC	CASSQETAYEQYF
.	TRBV29-1	TRBJ2-7	.	TGCAGCGTTGAGTCTCAGACAGGACCCTACGAGCAGTACTTC	CSVESQTGPYEQYF
TRBD1	TRBV7-2	TRBJ1-5	.	TGTGCCAGCAGCCCAGGGGGTAAGCAGCCCCAGCATTTT	CASSPGGKQPQHF
.	TRBV10-3	TRBJ2-2	.	TGTGCCATCCATGGACACCACACAACGATCACCGGGGAGCTGTTTTTT	CAIHGHHTTITGELFF
.	TRBV5-5	TRBJ2-3	.	TGTGCCAGCAGCTTGTATGGGGGCTCGGGGACAGATACGCAGTATTTT	CASSLYGGSGTDTQYF
TRBD1	TRBV6-1	TRBJ1-4	.	TGTGCCAGTGCGCCGGGACAGCCTAATGAAAAACTGTTTTTT	CASAPGQPNEKLFF
.	TRBV27	TRBJ1-2	.	TGTGCCAGCAGTTTTAGGTCGGGGGATGGCTACACCTTC	CASSFRSGDGYTF
.	TRBV21-1	TRBJ2-6	once	TGTGCCAGCAGGAAGCTGAGGAAGACCCGGGCCAGAGCTGCTGGGGCCAACGTCCTGACCTTC	CASRKLRKTRARAAGANVLTF
TRBD2	TRBV2	TRBJ2-3	once	TGTGCCAGCAGTGACGGAGCGGGGGGTGGCGCAGATACGCAGTATTTT	CASSDGAGGGADTQYF
.	TRBV9	TRBJ2-1	.	TGTGCCAGCAGCGTATCCGATGAGCAGTTCTTC	CASSVSDEQFF